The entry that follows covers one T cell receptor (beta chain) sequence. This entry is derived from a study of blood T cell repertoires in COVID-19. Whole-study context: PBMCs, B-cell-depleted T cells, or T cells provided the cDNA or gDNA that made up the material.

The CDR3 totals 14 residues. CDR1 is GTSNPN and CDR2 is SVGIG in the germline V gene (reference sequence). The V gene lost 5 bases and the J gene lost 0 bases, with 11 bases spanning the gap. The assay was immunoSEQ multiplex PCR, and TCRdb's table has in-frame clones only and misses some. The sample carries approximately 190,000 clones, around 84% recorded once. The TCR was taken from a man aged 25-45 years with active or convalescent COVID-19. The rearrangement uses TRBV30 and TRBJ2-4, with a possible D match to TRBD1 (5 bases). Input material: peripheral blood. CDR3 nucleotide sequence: TGTGCCTGGCAGGGCAGCATAGCCAAAAACATTCAGTACTTC. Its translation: CAWQGSIAKNIQYF. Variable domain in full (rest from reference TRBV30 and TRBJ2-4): SQTIHQWPATLVQPVGSPLSLECTVEGTSNPNLYWYRQAAGRGLQLLFYSVGIGQISSEVPQNLSASRPQDRQFILSSKKLLLSDSGFYLCAWQGSIAKNIQYFGAGTRLSVL.